This T cell receptor (beta chain) was identified during a study of T-cell memory formation after mild COVID-19. The wider study: Clusters of TCRs were largely donor specific.

V lost 4 bases, J lost 1 base, and 14 bases stayed unmatched. The CDR3 has 19 residues. Germline V gives CDR1 MNHNS, CDR2 SASEGT. This clonotype was detected only a few times. TCRdb itself ran the 5' RACE reads through MiXCR, one entry per CDR3 protein. Counted here are 140,000 to 150,000 distinct CDR3 sequences, under 25% occurring once; the ten biggest clones make up 2% to 2.5%. The genes are TRBV6-1 and TRBJ1-2; 11 bases line up with TRBD1. The TCR was taken from an adult woman who had mild COVID-19 (a few samples of this study predate the infection). Cell type and time point are not known. Sequencing was done on a sample of PBMCs or a T cell subset sorted from them (not recorded which). The CDR3 nucleotides read TGTGCCAGCAGTGCCCATCTCGTTCCGGGACAGGGGGATAACTATGGCTACACCTTC. The encoded protein is CASSAHLVPGQGDNYGYTF.